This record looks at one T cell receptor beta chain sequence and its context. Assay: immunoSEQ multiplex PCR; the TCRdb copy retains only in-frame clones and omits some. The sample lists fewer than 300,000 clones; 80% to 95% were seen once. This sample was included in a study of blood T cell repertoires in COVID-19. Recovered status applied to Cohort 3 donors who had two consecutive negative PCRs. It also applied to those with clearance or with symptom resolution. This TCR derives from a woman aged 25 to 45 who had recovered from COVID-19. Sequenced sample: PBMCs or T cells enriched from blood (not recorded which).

The CDR3 coding sequence is TGCAGTGCTAGAGATCTTAACATTCAGTACTTC. It translates to CSARDLNIQYF. The chain recombines TRBV20-1 with TRBJ2-4; D call uncertain. CDR1 and CDR2 from the germline V gene are DFQATT and SNEGSKA (reference sequence). V shed 0 bases and J shed 7 bases, with 4 bases lying between them. The length of the CDR3 is 11 residues.